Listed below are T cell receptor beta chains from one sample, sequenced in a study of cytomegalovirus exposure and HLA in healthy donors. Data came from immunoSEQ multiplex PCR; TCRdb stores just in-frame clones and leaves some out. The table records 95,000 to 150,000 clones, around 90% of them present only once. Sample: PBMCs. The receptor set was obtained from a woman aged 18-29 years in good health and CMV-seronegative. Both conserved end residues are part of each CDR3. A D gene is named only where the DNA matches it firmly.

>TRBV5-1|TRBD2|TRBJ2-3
CASSLGAGNTDTQYF
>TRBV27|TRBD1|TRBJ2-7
CASSLQGVAYEQYF
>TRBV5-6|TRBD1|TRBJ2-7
CASSVDRVEQYF
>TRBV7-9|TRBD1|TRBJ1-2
CASSLVGQGYGYTF
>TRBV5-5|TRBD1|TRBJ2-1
CASSLRTGVIGEQFF
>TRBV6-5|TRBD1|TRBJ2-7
CASRRQGTHEQYF
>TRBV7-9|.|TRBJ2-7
CASSLEGGSSYEQYF
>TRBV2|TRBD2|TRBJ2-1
CASTRLAGVRDNEQFF
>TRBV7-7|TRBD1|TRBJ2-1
CASSLTQGYNEQFF
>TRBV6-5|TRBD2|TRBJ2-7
CASRPSGSPYEQYF
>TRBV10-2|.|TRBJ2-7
CASRDPGYEQYF
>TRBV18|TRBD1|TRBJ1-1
CASSPSAGGREAFF
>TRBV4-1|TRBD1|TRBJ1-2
CASSQFSQGVSPRGYTF
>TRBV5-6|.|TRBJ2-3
CASSLRRVSQYF
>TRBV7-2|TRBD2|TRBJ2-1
CASSFPLAGGSYNEQFF
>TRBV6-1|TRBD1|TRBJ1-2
CASRDTGDYGYTF
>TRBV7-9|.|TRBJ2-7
CASSSGRIYEQYF